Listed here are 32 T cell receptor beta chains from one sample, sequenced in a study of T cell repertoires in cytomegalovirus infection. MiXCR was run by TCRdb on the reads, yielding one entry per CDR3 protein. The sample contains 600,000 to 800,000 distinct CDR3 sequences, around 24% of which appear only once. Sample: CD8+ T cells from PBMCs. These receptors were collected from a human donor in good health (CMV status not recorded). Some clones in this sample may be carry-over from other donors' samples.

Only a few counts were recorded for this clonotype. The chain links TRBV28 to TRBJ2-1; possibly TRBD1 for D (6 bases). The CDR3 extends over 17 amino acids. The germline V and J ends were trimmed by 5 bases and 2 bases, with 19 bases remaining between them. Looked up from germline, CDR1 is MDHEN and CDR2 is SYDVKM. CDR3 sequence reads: CASSVWTAPAPYNEQFF. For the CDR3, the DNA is TGTGCCAGCAGTGTCTGGACAGCCCCGGCACCCTACAATGAGCAGTTCTTC.

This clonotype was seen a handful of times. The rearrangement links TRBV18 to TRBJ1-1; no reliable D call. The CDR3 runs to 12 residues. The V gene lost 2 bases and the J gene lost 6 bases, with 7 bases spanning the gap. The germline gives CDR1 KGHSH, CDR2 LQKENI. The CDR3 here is CASSPTNPEAFF. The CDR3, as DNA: TGTGCCAGCTCACCAACCAACCCTGAAGCTTTCTTT.

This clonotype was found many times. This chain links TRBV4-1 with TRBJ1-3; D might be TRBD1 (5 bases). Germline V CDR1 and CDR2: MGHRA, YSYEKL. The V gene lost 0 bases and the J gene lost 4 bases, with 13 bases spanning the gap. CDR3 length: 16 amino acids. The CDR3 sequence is CASSQDTQGGGNTIYF. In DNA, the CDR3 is TGCGCCAGCAGCCAAGATACCCAGGGAGGAGGAAACACCATATATTTT.

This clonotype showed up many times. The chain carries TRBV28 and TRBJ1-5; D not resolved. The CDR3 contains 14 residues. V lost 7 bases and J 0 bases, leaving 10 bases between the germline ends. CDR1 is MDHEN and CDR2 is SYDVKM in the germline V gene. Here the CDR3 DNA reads TGTGCCAGCAATGAGGTACTTAGCAATCAGCCCCAGCATTTT. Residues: CASNEVLSNQPQHF.

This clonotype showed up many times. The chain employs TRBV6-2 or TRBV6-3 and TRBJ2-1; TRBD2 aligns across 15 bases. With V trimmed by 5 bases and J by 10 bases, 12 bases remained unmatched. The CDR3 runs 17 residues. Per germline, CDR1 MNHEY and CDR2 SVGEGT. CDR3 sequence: CASSHRTSGGDYGEQFF. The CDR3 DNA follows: TGTGCCAGCAGTCACCGGACTAGCGGGGGGGACTACGGGGAGCAGTTCTTC.

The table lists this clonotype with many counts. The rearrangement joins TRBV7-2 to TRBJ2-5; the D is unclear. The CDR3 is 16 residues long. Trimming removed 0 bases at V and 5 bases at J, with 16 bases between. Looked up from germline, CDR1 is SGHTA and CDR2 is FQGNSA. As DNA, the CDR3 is TGTGCCAGCAGCTTAGCCCTACTATCAAGGATGGAGACCCAGTACTTC. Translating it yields CASSLALLSRMETQYF.

The chain's CDR3 is CASVDRGNYGYTF. CDR3 in DNA: TGTGCCAGCGTTGACAGGGGTAACTATGGCTACACCTTC. The chain couples TRBV2 to TRBJ1-2; the match to TRBD1 covers 8 bases. This CDR3 contains 13 residues. Losses at the gene ends were 8 bases for V and 1 base for J; bases not matched to a gene: 3. Germline CDR1 reads SNHLY; CDR2 reads FYNNEI.

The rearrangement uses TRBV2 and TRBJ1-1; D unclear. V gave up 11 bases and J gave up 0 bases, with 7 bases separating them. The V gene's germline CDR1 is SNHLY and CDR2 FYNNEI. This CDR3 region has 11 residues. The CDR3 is CADTLNTEAFF. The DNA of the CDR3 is TGTGCCGACACTTTGAACACTGAAGCTTTCTTT.

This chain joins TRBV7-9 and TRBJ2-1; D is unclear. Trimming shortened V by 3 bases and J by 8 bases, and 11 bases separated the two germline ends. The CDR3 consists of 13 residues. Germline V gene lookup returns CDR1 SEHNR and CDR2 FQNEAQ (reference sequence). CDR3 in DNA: TGTGCCAGCAGCTTCGAACCTTTCGATGAGCAGTTCTTC. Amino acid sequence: CASSFEPFDEQFF. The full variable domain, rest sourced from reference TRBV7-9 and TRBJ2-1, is DTGVSQNPRHKITKRGQNVTFRCDPISEHNRLYWYRQTLGQGPEFLTYFQNEAQLEKSRLLSDRFSAERPKGSFSTLEIQRTEQGDSAMYLCASSFEPFDEQFFGPGTRLTVL.

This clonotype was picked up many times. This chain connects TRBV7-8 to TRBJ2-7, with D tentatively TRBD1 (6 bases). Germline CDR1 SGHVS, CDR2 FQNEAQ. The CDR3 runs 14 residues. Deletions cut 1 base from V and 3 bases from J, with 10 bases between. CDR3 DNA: TGTGCCAGCAGCTTAGGGGGGCCGATCTACGAGCAGTACGTC. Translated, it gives CASSLGGPIYEQYV.

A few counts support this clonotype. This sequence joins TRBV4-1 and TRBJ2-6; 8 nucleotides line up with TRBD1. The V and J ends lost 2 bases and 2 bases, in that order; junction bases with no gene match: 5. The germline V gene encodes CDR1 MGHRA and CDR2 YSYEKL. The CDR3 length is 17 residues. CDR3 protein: CASSQSLQGAGANVLTF. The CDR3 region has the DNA TGCGCCAGCAGCCAAAGCTTACAGGGGGCTGGGGCCAACGTCCTGACTTTC.

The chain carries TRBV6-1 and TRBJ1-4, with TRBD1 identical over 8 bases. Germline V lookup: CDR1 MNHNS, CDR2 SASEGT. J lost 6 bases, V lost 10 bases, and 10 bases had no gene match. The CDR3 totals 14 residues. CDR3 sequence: CATDDRGLYEKLFF. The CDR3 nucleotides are TGTGCCACCGACGACAGGGGTTTATATGAAAAACTGTTTTTT.

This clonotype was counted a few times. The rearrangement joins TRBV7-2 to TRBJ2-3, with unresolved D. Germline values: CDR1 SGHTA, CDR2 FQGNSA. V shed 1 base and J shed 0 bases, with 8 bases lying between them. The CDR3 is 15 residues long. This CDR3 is CASSLVAASTDTQYF. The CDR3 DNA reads TGTGCCAGCAGCTTAGTGGCAGCTAGCACAGATACGCAGTATTTT. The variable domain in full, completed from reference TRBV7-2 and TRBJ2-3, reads GAGVSQSPSNKVTEKGKDVELRCDPISGHTALYWYRQSLGQGLEFLIYFQGNSAPDKSGLPSDRFSAERTGGSVSTLTIQRTQQEDSAVYLCASSLVAASTDTQYFGPGTRLTVL.

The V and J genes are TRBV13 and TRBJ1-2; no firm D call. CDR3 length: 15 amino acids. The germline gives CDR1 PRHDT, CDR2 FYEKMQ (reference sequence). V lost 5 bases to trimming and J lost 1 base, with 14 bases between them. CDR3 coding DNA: TGTGCCAGCAGCCCCGGGAGGATGTTTAACTATGGCTACACCTTC. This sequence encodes CASSPGRMFNYGYTF. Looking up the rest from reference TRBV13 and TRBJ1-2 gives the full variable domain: AAGVIQSPRHLIKEKRETATLKCYPIPRHDTVYWYQQGPGQDPQFLISFYEKMQSDKGSIPDRFSAQQFSDYHSELNMSSLELGDSALYFCASSPGRMFNYGYTFGSGTRLTVV.

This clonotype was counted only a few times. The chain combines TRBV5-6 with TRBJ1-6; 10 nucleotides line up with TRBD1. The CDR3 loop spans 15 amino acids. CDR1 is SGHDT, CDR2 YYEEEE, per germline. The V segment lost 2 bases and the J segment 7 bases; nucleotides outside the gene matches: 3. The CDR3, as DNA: TGTGCCAGCAGCTTCGGGACAGGGGAGAATTCACCCCTCCACTTT. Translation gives CASSFGTGENSPLHF.

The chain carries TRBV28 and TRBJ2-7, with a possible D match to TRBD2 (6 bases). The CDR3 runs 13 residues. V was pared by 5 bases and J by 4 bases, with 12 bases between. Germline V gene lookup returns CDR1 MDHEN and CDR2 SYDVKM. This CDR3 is CASSLQREYEQYF. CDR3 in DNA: TGTGCCAGCAGTCTTCAACGGGAGTACGAGCAGTACTTC.

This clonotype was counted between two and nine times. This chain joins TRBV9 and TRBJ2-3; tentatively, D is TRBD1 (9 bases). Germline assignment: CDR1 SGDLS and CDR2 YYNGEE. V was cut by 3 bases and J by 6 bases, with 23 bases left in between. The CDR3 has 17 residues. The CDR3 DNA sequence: TGTGCCAGCAGCGAGCCCCTCCAGCGGGGGACAGGGGATACGCAGTATTTT. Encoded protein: CASSEPLQRGTGDTQYF.

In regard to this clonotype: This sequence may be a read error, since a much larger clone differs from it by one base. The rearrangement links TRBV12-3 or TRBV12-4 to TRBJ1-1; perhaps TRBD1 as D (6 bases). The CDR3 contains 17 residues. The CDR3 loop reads CAGSTPSDSRLNTEAFF. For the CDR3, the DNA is TGTGCCGGCAGCACCCCTTCGGACAGTAGATTGAACACTGAAGCTTTCTTT.

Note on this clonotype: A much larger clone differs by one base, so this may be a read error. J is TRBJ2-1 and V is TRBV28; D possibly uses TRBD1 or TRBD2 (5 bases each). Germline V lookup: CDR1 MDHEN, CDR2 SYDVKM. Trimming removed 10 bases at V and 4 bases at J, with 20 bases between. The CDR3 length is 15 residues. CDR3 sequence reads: CANRPSWDQYNEQFF. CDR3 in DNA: TGTGCCAACAGGCCGAGTTGGGACCAATACAATGAGCAGTTCTTC.

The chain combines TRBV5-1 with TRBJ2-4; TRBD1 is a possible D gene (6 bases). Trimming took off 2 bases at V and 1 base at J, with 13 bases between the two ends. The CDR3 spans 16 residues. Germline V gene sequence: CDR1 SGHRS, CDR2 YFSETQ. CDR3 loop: CASSFGQPGAKNIQYF. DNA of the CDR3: TGCGCCAGCAGCTTCGGACAGCCAGGGGCCAAAAACATTCAGTACTTC.

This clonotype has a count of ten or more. This chain's CDR3 is CSVDDYTF. For the CDR3, the DNA is TGCAGCGTTGACGACTACACCTTC. The chain is built from TRBV29-1 and TRBJ1-2, with no clear D. CDR1 and CDR2 from the germline V gene are SQVTM and ANQGSEA. With 3 bases removed from V and 10 bases from J, the gap between germline ends came to 3 bases. CDR3 length equals 8 residues.

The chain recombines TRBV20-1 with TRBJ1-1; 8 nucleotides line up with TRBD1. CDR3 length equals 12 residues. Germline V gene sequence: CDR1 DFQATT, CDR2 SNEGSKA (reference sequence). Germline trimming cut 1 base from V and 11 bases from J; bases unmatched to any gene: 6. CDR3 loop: CSARGQGAHAFF. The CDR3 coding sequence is TGCAGTGCTAGAGGGCAGGGGGCGCATGCTTTCTTT.

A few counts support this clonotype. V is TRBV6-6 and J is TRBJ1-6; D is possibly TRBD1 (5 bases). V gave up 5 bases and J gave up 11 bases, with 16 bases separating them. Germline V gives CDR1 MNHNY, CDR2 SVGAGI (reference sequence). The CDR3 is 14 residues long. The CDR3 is CASSPRDAGAPLHF. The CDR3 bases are TGTGCCAGCAGTCCCCGGGACGCCGGAGCACCCCTCCACTTT.

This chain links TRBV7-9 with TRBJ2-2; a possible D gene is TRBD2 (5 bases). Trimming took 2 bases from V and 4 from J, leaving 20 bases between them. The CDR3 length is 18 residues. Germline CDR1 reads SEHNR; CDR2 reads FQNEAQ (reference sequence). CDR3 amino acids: CASSLLFIAGTGTGELFF. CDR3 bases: TGTGCCAGCAGCTTACTCTTTATCGCGGGTACGGGCACCGGGGAGCTGTTTTTT.

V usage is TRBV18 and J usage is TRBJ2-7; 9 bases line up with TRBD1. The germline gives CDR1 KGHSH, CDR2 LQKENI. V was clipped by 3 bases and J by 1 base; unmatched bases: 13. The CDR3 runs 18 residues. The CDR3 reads CASSPGPGTGLESYEQYF. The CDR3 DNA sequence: TGTGCCAGCTCACCGGGACCCGGGACAGGGCTGGAGTCCTACGAGCAGTACTTC.

CDR3 sequence: CASILGQGGPEAFF. The DNA for the CDR3 is TGTGCCAGTATCCTGGGACAGGGCGGTCCTGAAGCTTTCTTT. V gene TRBV19 combines with J gene TRBJ1-1, with 9 bases that match TRBD1. J lost 6 bases, V lost 7 bases, and 9 bases had no gene match. Looked up from germline, CDR1 is LNHDA and CDR2 is SQIVND (reference sequence). The CDR3 is 14 residues long.

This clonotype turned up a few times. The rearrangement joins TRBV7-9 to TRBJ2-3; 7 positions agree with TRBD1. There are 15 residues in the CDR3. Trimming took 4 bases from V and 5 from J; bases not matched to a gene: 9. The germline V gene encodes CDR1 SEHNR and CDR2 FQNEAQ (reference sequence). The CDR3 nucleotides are TGTGCCAGCAGCTCAAGGGGGCCGAACCTAGATACGCAGTATTTT. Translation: CASSSRGPNLDTQYF.

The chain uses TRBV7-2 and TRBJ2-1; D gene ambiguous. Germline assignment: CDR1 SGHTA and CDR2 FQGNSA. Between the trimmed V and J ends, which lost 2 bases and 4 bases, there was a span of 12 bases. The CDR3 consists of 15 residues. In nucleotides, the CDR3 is TGTGCCAGCAGCTTATGGGATTTCGGTTACAATGAGCAGTTCTTC. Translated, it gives CASSLWDFGYNEQFF. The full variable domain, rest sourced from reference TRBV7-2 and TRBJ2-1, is GAGVSQSPSNKVTEKGKDVELRCDPISGHTALYWYRQSLGQGLEFLIYFQGNSAPDKSGLPSDRFSAERTGGSVSTLTIQRTQQEDSAVYLCASSLWDFGYNEQFFGPGTRLTVL.

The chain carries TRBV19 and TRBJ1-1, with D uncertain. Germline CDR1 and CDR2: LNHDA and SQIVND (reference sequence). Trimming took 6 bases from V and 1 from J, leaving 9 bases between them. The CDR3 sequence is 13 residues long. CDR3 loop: CASSRQANTEAFF. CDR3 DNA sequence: TGTGCCAGTAGCAGACAAGCGAACACTGAAGCTTTCTTT.

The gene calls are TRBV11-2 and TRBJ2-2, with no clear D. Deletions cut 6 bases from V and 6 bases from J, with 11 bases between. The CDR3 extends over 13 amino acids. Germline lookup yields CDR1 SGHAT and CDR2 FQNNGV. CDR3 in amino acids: CASSFSRPGELFF. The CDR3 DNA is TGTGCCAGCAGTTTTAGTCGGCCCGGGGAGCTGTTTTTT.

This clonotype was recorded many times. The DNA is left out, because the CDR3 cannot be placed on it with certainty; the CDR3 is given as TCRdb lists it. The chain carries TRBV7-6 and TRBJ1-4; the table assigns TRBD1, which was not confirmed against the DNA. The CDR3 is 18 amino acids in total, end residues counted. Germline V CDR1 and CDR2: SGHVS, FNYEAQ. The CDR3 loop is CASRLRARAFATNEKLFF.

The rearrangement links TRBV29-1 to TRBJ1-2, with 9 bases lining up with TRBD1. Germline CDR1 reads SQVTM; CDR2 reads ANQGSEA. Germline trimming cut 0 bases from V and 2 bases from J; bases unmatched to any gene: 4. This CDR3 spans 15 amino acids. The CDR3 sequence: CSVEEAGTGNYGYTF. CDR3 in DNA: TGCAGCGTTGAAGAGGCTGGGACAGGGAACTATGGCTACACCTTC.